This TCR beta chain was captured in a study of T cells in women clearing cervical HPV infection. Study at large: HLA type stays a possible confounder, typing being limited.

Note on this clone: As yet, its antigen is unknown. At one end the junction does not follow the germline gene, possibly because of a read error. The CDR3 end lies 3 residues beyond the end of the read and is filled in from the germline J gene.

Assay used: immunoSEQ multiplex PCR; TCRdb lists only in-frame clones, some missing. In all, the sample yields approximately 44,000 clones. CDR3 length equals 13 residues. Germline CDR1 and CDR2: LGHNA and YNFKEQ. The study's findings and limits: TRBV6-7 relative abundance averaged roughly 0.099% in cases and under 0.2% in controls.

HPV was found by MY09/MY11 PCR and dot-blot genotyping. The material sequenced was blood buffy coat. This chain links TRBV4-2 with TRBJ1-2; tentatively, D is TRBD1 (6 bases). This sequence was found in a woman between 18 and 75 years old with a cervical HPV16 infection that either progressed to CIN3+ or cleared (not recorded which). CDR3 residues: CASSHGVRGGYTF. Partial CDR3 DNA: TGCGCCAGCAGCCACGGAGTCAGGGGCGGC.